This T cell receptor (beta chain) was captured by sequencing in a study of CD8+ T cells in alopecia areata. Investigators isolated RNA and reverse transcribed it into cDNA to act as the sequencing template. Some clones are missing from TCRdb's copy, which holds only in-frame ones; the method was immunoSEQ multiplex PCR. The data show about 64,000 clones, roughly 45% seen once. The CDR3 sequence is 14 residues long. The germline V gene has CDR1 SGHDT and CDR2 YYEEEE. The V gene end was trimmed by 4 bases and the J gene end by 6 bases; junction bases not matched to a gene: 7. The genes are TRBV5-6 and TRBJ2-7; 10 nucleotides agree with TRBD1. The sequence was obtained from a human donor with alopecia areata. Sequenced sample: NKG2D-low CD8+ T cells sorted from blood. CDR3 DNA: TGTGCCAGCAGCATAGGGACAGGGGCGGGCGAGCAGTACTTC. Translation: CASSIGTGAGEQYF.